What follows are 27 T cell receptor beta chains derived from one specimen sequenced in a study of OX40 agonist ivuxolimab in advanced cancers. Generated by immunoSEQ multiplex PCR, the TCRdb table keeps only in-frame clones and is missing some. The sample has tens of thousands of clones, approximately 91% seen once. The source was CD4+ or CD8+ T cells sorted from blood, collected in a trial of the OX40 agonist ivuxolimab. These receptors came from an adult with an advanced solid tumor such as melanoma, head and neck, liver or kidney cancer.

The chain combines TRBV7-9 with TRBJ2-5; 14 bases map to TRBD2. The CDR3 totals 18 residues. Germline lookup yields CDR1 SEHNR and CDR2 FQNEAQ (reference sequence). Germline trimming cut 5 bases from V and 1 base from J; bases unmatched to any gene: 9. Written as DNA, the CDR3 is TGTGCCAGCAGCCAAGGGACTAGCGGGGGCGTGTTCCAAGAGACCCAGTACTTC. Translation gives CASSQGTSGGVFQETQYF.

This chain joins TRBV10-3 and TRBJ2-3; D is ambiguous. Trimming left V 10 bases short and J 0 bases short, with 14 bases between. Germline V gene sequence: CDR1 ENHRY, CDR2 SYGVKD. The CDR3 is made up of 14 amino acids. The CDR3 DNA sequence: TGTGCCAGCCAGAGCAGGATGAGCACAGATACGCAGTATTTT. The encoded protein is CASQSRMSTDTQYF.

In this sample, this clone turned up once. This sequence joins TRBV7-2 and TRBJ2-7; 7 bases fit TRBD1. Looked up from germline, CDR1 is SGHTA and CDR2 is FQGNSA. This CDR3 comprises 12 residues. Unmatched junction bases numbered 6, after V lost 5 bases and J lost 8 bases. This CDR3 reads CASSGWDSKQYF. The DNA for the CDR3 is TGTGCCAGCAGCGGCTGGGACAGCAAGCAGTACTTC.

The genes are TRBV7-7 and TRBJ2-7; no definite D call. The CDR3 is 13 amino acids. V lost 5 bases, J lost 0 bases, and 8 bases lay in between. The germline gives CDR1 SSHAT, CDR2 FNYEAQ (reference sequence). The CDR3 loop is CASSPPGSYEQYF. CDR3 DNA sequence: TGTGCCAGCAGCCCCCCCGGCTCCTACGAGCAGTACTTC.

The chain combines TRBV7-7 with TRBJ1-1; D might be TRBD1 (6 bases). Trimming pared 1 base from V and 1 base from J, leaving 7 bases between. The CDR3 runs 14 residues. In germline, CDR1 is SSHAT, CDR2 FNYEAQ (reference sequence). The CDR3 protein is CASSLVGGNTEAFF. CDR3 DNA sequence: TGTGCCAGCAGCTTAGTAGGGGGGAACACTGAAGCTTTCTTT.

As concerns this clone: The sample holds other DNA sequences that translate to the same CDR3. The chain links TRBV5-1 to TRBJ1-1, with a tentative D call TRBD1 (6 bases). This CDR3 is built from 14 residues. CDR1 is SGHRS, CDR2 YFSETQ, per germline. Trimming left V 4 bases short and J 4 bases short, with 14 bases between. For the CDR3, the DNA is TGCGCCAGCAGCCTGTCTCAGGGGAGCACTGAAGCTTTCTTT. It yields the protein CASSLSQGSTEAFF. Full variable domain (remainder filled in from reference TRBV5-1 and TRBJ1-1): KAGVTQTPRYLIKTRGQQVTLSCSPISGHRSVSWYQQTPGQGLQFLFEYFSETQRNKGNFPGRFSGRQFSNSRSEMNVSTLELGDSALYLCASSLSQGSTEAFFGQGTRLTVV.

The chain is built from TRBV6-7 and TRBJ1-5; 8 nucleotides align to TRBD1. TRBV6-7 is an ORF; its function is uncertain. The CDR3 is 15 amino acids. V dropped 4 bases and J dropped 4; count of bases not matched to a gene: 6. CDR3 DNA sequence: TGTGCCAGCAGTTTTCCCGGACAGGGTAATCAGCCCCAGCATTTT. Translated: CASSFPGQGNQPQHF.

J is TRBJ2-7 and V is TRBV7-2; D perhaps matches TRBD2 (6 bases). This CDR3 is built from 16 residues. Germline CDR1 reads SGHTA; CDR2 reads FQGNSA. V was cut by 7 bases and J by 4 bases, with 23 bases left in between. CDR3 DNA: TGTGCCAGCACTCGGGACTGCGTTTTACTATGTTACGAGCAGTACTTC. Amino acid sequence: CASTRDCVLLCYEQYF.

The gene calls are TRBV10-2 and TRBJ2-7; 13 bases align to TRBD2. The CDR3 is made up of 15 amino acids. V shed 7 bases, J shed 6 bases, and the junction held 9 bases outside the gene matches. The V gene's germline CDR1 is WSHSY and CDR2 SAAADI. CDR3: CASTLLAGGPSEQYF. Written as DNA, the CDR3 is TGCGCCAGCACACTACTAGCGGGAGGGCCGAGCGAGCAGTACTTC.

Here the CDR3 DNA reads TGCGCCAGCAGCCAAGCTTCCCGGGATCCGAATGAAAAACTGTTTTTT. Its translation is CASSQASRDPNEKLFF. The rearrangement joins TRBV4-1 to TRBJ1-4; D is ambiguous. The ends were cut back, 1 base at V and 5 bases at J, with 14 bases in the middle. Per the germline V gene, CDR1 is MGHRA and CDR2 is YSYEKL. The CDR3 loop spans 16 amino acids.

V usage is TRBV19 and J usage is TRBJ2-2; TRBD1 matches 12 bases. The trim removed 7 bases at V and 3 bases at J, leaving 9 bases unmatched. The CDR3 runs to 17 residues. From germline, CDR1 is LNHDA and CDR2 SQIVND (reference sequence). The CDR3 is CASKNRDRGLDTGELFF. DNA of the CDR3: TGTGCCAGTAAAAACCGGGACAGGGGGCTGGACACCGGGGAGCTGTTTTTT.

The chain is built from TRBV11-2 and TRBJ2-1, with 13 nucleotides matching TRBD2. This CDR3 comprises 16 residues. Germline V gene sequence: CDR1 SGHAT, CDR2 FQNNGV. V lost 4 bases and J lost 7; bases outside the gene matches: 7. CDR3 residues: CASSSTRLAGGNEQFF. The CDR3 DNA reads TGTGCCAGCAGCTCCACCCGACTAGCGGGAGGAAATGAGCAGTTCTTC.

The rearrangement uses TRBV7-2 and TRBJ2-7, with D uncertain. This CDR3 spans 13 amino acids. V was cut by 2 bases and J by 3 bases, with 8 bases left in between. From germline, CDR1 is SGHTA and CDR2 FQGNSA. This CDR3 reads CASSLWANYEQYF. The CDR3 bases are TGTGCCAGCAGCTTATGGGCCAACTACGAGCAGTACTTC. The whole variable domain, filled in from reference TRBV7-2 and TRBJ2-7, reads GAGVSQSPSNKVTEKGKDVELRCDPISGHTALYWYRQSLGQGLEFLIYFQGNSAPDKSGLPSDRFSAERTGGSVSTLTIQRTQQEDSAVYLCASSLWANYEQYFGPGTRLTVT.

The V gene is TRBV9, the J gene TRBJ2-6; no definite D call. Germline V gene sequence: CDR1 SGDLS, CDR2 YYNGEE. The CDR3 contains 15 residues. The V and J ends lost 0 bases and 1 base respectively, with 5 bases between them. The DNA of the CDR3 is TGTGCCAGCAGCGTAGTTCAGTCTGGGGCCAACGTCCTGACTTTC. Amino acid sequence: CASSVVQSGANVLTF. The full variable domain, in which reference TRBV9 and TRBJ2-6 provide the parts outside the CDR3, is DSGVTQTPKHLITATGQRVTLRCSPRSGDLSVYWYQQSLDQGLQFLIQYYNGEERAKGNILERFSAQQFPDLHSELNLSSLELGDSALYFCASSVVQSGANVLTFGAGSRLTVL.

This clone was seen more than once but under ten times. The chain links TRBV25-1 to TRBJ2-7, with D perhaps being TRBD1 or TRBD2 (5 bases each). Germline V gene data show CDR1 as MGHDK and CDR2 as SYGVNS. Trimming shortened V by 4 bases and J by 3 bases, and 10 bases separated the two germline ends. The CDR3 sequence is 13 residues long. The CDR3 coding sequence is TGTGCCAGCAGTGTAACGGGGCTCTACGAGCAGTACTTC. It specifies CASSVTGLYEQYF.

The rearrangement joins TRBV7-9 to TRBJ1-2, with D possibly TRBD1 on 5 matching bases. The V gene lost 5 bases and the J gene lost 2 bases, with 15 bases spanning the gap. The CDR3 spans 15 residues. The germline CDR1 and CDR2 sequences are SEHNR and FQNEAQ (reference sequence). The CDR3 here is CASSRGGLINYGYTF. The CDR3 coding sequence is TGTGCCAGCAGCCGCGGGGGACTGATAAACTATGGCTACACCTTC.

V usage is TRBV7-2 and J usage is TRBJ1-4; no reliable D call. The CDR3 runs to 14 residues. Germline loops: CDR1 SGHTA, CDR2 FQGNSA. V lost 3 bases and J lost 8, with 13 bases in between. Here the CDR3 DNA reads TGTGCCAGCAGCTTGAGGGCGGGAGAAGAAAAACTGTTTTTT. Protein: CASSLRAGEEKLFF.

The rearrangement links TRBV15 to TRBJ1-5, with TRBD1 matching 9 bases. Per germline, CDR1 LNHNV and CDR2 YYDKDF (reference sequence). J gave up 2 bases and V 1 base, and 0 bases lay outside the gene matches. The CDR3 runs 15 residues. CDR3 in amino acids: CATSRGTGGNQPQHF. The CDR3 bases are TGTGCCACCAGCAGAGGGACAGGGGGCAATCAGCCCCAGCATTTT.

DNA for the CDR3: TGTGCCAGCAGTAAAGAACAGGGGGCACGGGCTCAGCCCCAGCATTTT. Its translation: CASSKEQGARAQPQHF. The V call is TRBV2, the J call TRBJ1-5, with 9 bases fitting TRBD1. The CDR3 consists of 16 residues. CDR1 is SNHLY, CDR2 FYNNEI, per germline. Trimming removed 5 bases from V and 6 bases from J; junction bases left unmatched: 11. The whole variable domain, remainder taken from reference TRBV2 and TRBJ1-5, is EPEVTQTPSHQVTQMGQEVILRCVPISNHLYFYWYRQILGQKVEFLVSFYNNEISEKSEIFDDQFSVERPDGSNFTLKIRSTKLEDSAMYFCASSKEQGARAQPQHFGDGTRLSIL.

The rearrangement joins TRBV27 to TRBJ1-1; D ambiguous. Trimming shortened V by 1 base and J by 4 bases, and 13 bases separated the two germline ends. The CDR3 has 15 residues. The germline V gene has CDR1 MNHEY and CDR2 SMNVEV (reference sequence). DNA for the CDR3: TGTGCCAGCAGTTTATTTCCGGGTTTTATCACTGAAGCTTTCTTT. Translating gives CASSLFPGFITEAFF.

This chain connects TRBV25-1 to TRBJ2-7; TRBD1 agrees at 12 bases. The CDR3 covers 15 residues. Germline-derived CDR1 and CDR2 are MGHDK and SYGVNS. With V trimmed by 3 bases and J by 5 bases, 5 bases remained unmatched. The CDR3 spells CASSDAGTGGDEQYF. The CDR3, as DNA: TGTGCCAGCAGTGACGCCGGGACAGGGGGCGACGAGCAGTACTTC.

V gene TRBV7-2 combines with J gene TRBJ1-5; tentative D call: TRBD1 (6 bases). The ends were cut back, 5 bases at V and 7 bases at J, with 18 bases in the middle. Germline CDR1 is SGHTA and CDR2 is FQGNSA. The CDR3 extends over 15 amino acids. The chain's CDR3 is CASSPQGQTQQPQHF. Here the CDR3 DNA reads TGTGCCAGCAGCCCACAGGGCCAGACCCAACAGCCCCAGCATTTT.

The CDR3 nucleotides are TGTGCCATCAGAGGCAACCGGGGGGCCGGGGAGCTGTTTTTT. Protein product: CAIRGNRGAGELFF. The V gene is TRBV10-3, the J gene TRBJ2-2, with TRBD2 identical over 7 bases. Per the germline V gene, CDR1 is ENHRY and CDR2 is SYGVKD. This CDR3 is built from 14 residues. Trimming cost V 6 bases and J 6 bases; bases outside gene matches: 7.

This chain joins TRBV29-1 and TRBJ2-7; D is perhaps TRBD2 (6 bases). Germline V CDR1 and CDR2: SQVTM, ANQGSEA. V shed 0 bases and J shed 4 bases, with 10 bases lying between them. The CDR3 spans 13 residues. CDR3 sequence (DNA): TGCAGCGTTGAAGAGCTCGCGGGATACGAGCAGTACTTC. Protein: CSVEELAGYEQYF.

The chain joins TRBV5-4 to TRBJ2-3; D uncertain. The CDR3 has 14 amino acids. Trimming removed 3 bases from V and 0 bases from J, with 8 bases in between. Looked up from germline, CDR1 is SGHNT and CDR2 is YYREEE (reference sequence). The CDR3 DNA reads TGTGCCAGCAGCTCTCAAGGGAGCACAGATACGCAGTATTTT. The encoded protein is CASSSQGSTDTQYF.

V usage is TRBV29-1 and J usage is TRBJ1-2, with a weak D call TRBD1 (6 bases). The CDR3 extends over 16 amino acids. Germline CDR1 SQVTM, CDR2 ANQGSEA. With 5 bases removed from V and 7 bases from J, the gap between germline ends came to 26 bases. The CDR3 sequence: CSVPQLGGAQSSGYTF. The CDR3 DNA reads as TGCAGCGTTCCCCAACTGGGGGGGGCGCAATCTTCTGGCTACACCTTC.

The CDR3 nucleotides are TGTGCCAGCAGTGAAAACCTGGGACTAGCGGGAGCGACAGATACGCAGTATTTT. This gives the protein CASSENLGLAGATDTQYF. The chain employs TRBV2 and TRBJ2-3, with 14 bases fitting TRBD2. Unmatched junction bases numbered 7, after V lost 2 bases and J lost 3 bases. CDR1 and CDR2 (germline): SNHLY, FYNNEI. This CDR3 comprises 18 residues.